The clone carrying this TCR beta chain came up a few times. The V gene end was trimmed by 9 bases and the J gene end by 9 bases; junction bases not matched to a gene: 7. The CDR3 consists of 14 residues. From germline, CDR1 is SGHVS and CDR2 FQNEAQ. Clones were sequenced by immunoSEQ multiplex PCR, and TCRdb holds only the in-frame ones, with some missing. The table records 150,000 or so clones, less than 80% of them present only once. This sample is part of a study of blood T cell repertoires in COVID-19. The receptor's source is a woman at least 80 years old with active or convalescent COVID-19. The specimen was peripheral blood. V and J are TRBV7-8 and TRBJ2-1; 14 positions match TRBD2. The CDR3 spells CASRRTSGGFEQFF. For the CDR3, the DNA is TGTGCCAGTCGTCGGACTAGCGGGGGGTTTGAGCAGTTCTTC.